This T cell receptor (beta chain) is from a study of spatial heterogeneity in lung cancer. Turning to the study itself: Mean representation of each unique TCR and UMI combination in the raw reads exceeded 8.5 occurrences.

This CDR3 is built from 17 residues. Looked up from germline, CDR1 is SGHDN and CDR2 is FVKESK. V was shortened by 2 bases and J by 0 bases, with 17 bases between the two germline ends. As concerns this clonotype: Antigen: not known.

Overall study results and limits: Blood carried ubiquitous expanded tumor TCRs more at resection than follow-up.

Regarding time point: sample taken at primary tumor resection. Unsorted whole RNA from tumor, nontumor lung or frozen PBMC underwent sequencing. The donor population consisted of approximately 70 patients with untreated, early-stage non-small cell lung cancer. Individual TCR cDNA molecules each bore their own unique molecular identifier. TCRdb used MiXCR to reprocess the 5' RACE reads, holding one entry per CDR3 protein. The sample records 77,000 or so distinct CDR3 sequences, around 21% being singletons. This sequence joins TRBV14 and TRBJ2-7; D is unclear. This TCR came from a male donor with early-stage non-small cell lung cancer. Here the sequenced sample was PBMCs, taken at surgery. DNA for the CDR3: TGTGCCAGCAGCCAAAGTGGGTGGGTAGAAACCTCCTACGAGCAGTACTTC. Protein product: CASSQSGWVETSYEQYF.